The clone carrying this T cell receptor (beta chain) was recorded at least ten times. What it recognizes is unknown. This entry is derived from a study of T cell repertoires in cytomegalovirus infection. The overall study: In public TCR beta signatures, there were indications of both CMV infection and matching HLA type. Notes on the study in general: HLA-C-restricted CMV clonotypes gave the most frequent clonotype in two of eight donors.

There are 15 residues in the CDR3. Germline V gene lookup returns CDR1 MGHDK and CDR2 SYGVNS. V shed 3 bases and J shed 5 bases, with 15 bases lying between them. TCRdb redid the calling of the reads with MiXCR, one entry per CDR3 protein. The sample yields approximately 240,000 distinct CDR3 sequences, approximately 13% seen once. The source material was PBMCs. This TCR was recovered from a human donor in good health (CMV status not recorded). Some clones in this sample may be carry-over from other donors' samples. The chain recombines TRBV25-1 with TRBJ2-3, with D tentatively TRBD1 or TRBD2 (5 bases each). Here the CDR3 DNA reads TGTGCCAGCAGTGACGGGACCCCTGGAGAAGATACGCAGTATTTT. Translated: CASSDGTPGEDTQYF.